This is a list of T cell receptor beta chains from one sample in a study of regulatory T cells in long-lasting Graves disease. TCRdb independently ran MiXCR on the multiplex PCR reads; one entry per CDR3 protein. The sample shows around 420,000 distinct CDR3 sequences, over 12% of them seen only once. The sample was also linked to a second study, of T cells in Graves' hyperthyroidism and ophthalmopathy.

The sequenced sample was peripheral blood mononuclear cells (PBMCs), obtained at new diagnosis, from a patient treated with antithyroid drugs. The source is a woman in her thirties or forties with Graves disease. CDR3s leave out the opening cysteine and the closing phenylalanine or tryptophan.

TRBJ1-2 TRBV28 ASSLESGRNYGYT
TRBJ1-1 TRBV6-1 ASSVKMNTEAF
TRBJ2-7 TRBV5-5 ASSSDIDEQY
TRBJ2-7 TRBV11-2 ASRRTGVYEQY
TRBJ2-6 TRBV10-3 AIRDSGANVLT
TRBJ2-7 TRBV30 AWSVMGAEYEQY
TRBJ1-3 TRBV30 AWSTGDSGNTIY
TRBJ1-1 TRBV28 ASKQQGRGEAF
TRBJ2-6 TRBV14 ASYPHPSTSSSGANVLT
TRBJ2-5 TRBV7-9 ASSLYSLGEETQY
TRBJ1-5 TRBV3-1 ASSQDPGRNQPQH
TRBJ1-5 TRBV12-3/TRBV12-4 ASTRAGGSNQPQH
TRBJ2-1 TRBV6-1 ASRFLGDLLNNEQF
TRBJ1-5 TRBV11-2 ASSQGQGDGQPQH
TRBJ2-7 TRBV30 AWSRGQFYEQY
TRBJ1-2 TRBV7-9 ASSLYGGATGYT
TRBJ1-1 TRBV6-2/TRBV6-3 ASSYSSGGGTEAF
TRBJ2-1 TRBV2 ASTWSFRDNEQF
TRBJ2-3 TRBV11-2 ASSPWTGESTDTQY
TRBJ2-3 TRBV28 ASSPTGTTYDTQY
TRBJ2-1 TRBV5-1 ASSVDSPSYNEQF
TRBJ1-1 TRBV7-9 ASTPTELGGTEAF
TRBJ2-5 TRBV5-1 TSSLMSVAGGPRETQY
TRBJ2-5 TRBV28 ASSLGREPETQY
TRBJ2-6 TRBV27 ASTLRGANVLT
TRBJ1-1 TRBV24-1 ATVGSGLNTEAF
TRBJ2-7 TRBV6-2/TRBV6-3 ASRSVYGGFYEQY
TRBJ2-7 TRBV11-1 ASSPRDKSYEQY
TRBJ1-3 TRBV28 ASSSITSGNTIY
TRBJ2-7 TRBV29-1 SVVGLLAYEQY
TRBJ1-2 TRBV4-1 ASSQDLTGHGGYT
TRBJ2-7 TRBV11-2 ASSSIRGVTTYEQY
TRBJ2-5 TRBV3-1 ASSQDGGWTGPARVQETQY
TRBJ1-5 TRBV6-2/TRBV6-3 ASSAAGRGDVRQPQH
TRBJ2-7 TRBV20-1 SARDGTTGEQY
TRBJ2-5 TRBV6-5 ASSYSSRGWETQY
TRBJ1-1 TRBV7-8 ASSRTWDREAF
TRBJ2-5 TRBV6-1 ASRLRGRETQY
TRBJ1-2 TRBV4-3 ASSQDLTARNGYT
TRBJ2-5 TRBV11-3 ASSLAPATGVYQETQY
TRBJ2-1 TRBV7-3 ASSLTPGSGSSYNEQF
TRBJ2-7 TRBV9 ASSAGAGTSGYTEQY
TRBJ2-1 TRBV7-8 ASSYLTSGTNEQF
TRBJ2-3 TRBV7-2 ASSSKGSGRTDTQY
TRBJ1-4 TRBV6-2/TRBV6-3 ASSQTGGTTNEKLF
TRBJ2-3 TRBV7-6 ASSDPGQERDTQY
TRBJ2-2 TRBV6-2/TRBV6-3 ASSESVSGGNSGELF
TRBJ2-1 TRBV2 ASSEYGGGQF
TRBJ2-1 TRBV7-2 ASSPRLPYNEQF
TRBJ2-1 TRBV10-3 AISAEGYNEQF
TRBJ2-3 TRBV9 ASSRGTSETSTDTQY
TRBJ2-7 TRBV20-1 SARDQAPPSEQY
TRBJ2-5 TRBV15 ATSSPLGGLKTQY
TRBJ1-4 TRBV28 ASSLSQGREKLF
TRBJ2-1 TRBV5-5 ASSKGQPANEQF